This T cell receptor (beta chain) was recovered during a study of blood T cell repertoires in COVID-19. As for the study in general: There were acute and convalescent COVID-19 samples, and they came from the United States, Italy and Spain. Sources were T cells, B-cell-depleted T cells, or PBMCs; the material itself was cDNA or gDNA.

CDR3 size: 16 residues. CDR1 and CDR2 (germline): KGHSH, LQKENI. Trimming removed 2 bases from V and 5 bases from J, with 18 bases in between. Under the authors' procedure: Researchers report that nucleated cell counts were estimated from reference gene primer amplification. Data came from immunoSEQ multiplex PCR; TCRdb stores just in-frame clones and leaves some out. The V and J calls and clone size were taken over from that table, and D and trimming were inferred from the DNA. The data show about 170,000 clones, 70% to 90% seen once. The material sequenced was peripheral blood. V is TRBV18 and J is TRBJ1-1; perhaps TRBD1 as D (6 bases). This TCR was sampled from a middle-aged man who had recovered from COVID-19. CDR3 DNA: TGTGCCAGCTCACCAGCCCCAACAGGGCTGAGAACTGAAGCTTTCTTT. Translating gives CASSPAPTGLRTEAFF.